The sequence of this T cell receptor beta chain was determined in a study of blood T cells in healthy people across ages. As for the study in general: Roughly one uniquely barcoded beta molecule per two T cells was captured. Broader study findings: Strong correlation existed between TCR beta diversity and naive T cell percentage.

As to this clonotype: Its antigen remains unknown.

Between the trimmed V and J ends, which lost 6 bases and 5 bases, there was a span of 15 bases. Looked up from germline, CDR1 is DFQATT and CDR2 is SNEGSKA (reference sequence). CDR3 length equals 13 residues. Sample-barcoded 5' priming and a J-beta primer mix drove a second PCR of about 7 to 12 cycles. One entry per CDR3 protein, called by TCRdb with MiXCR from the 5' RACE reads. In the table there are about 1.8 million distinct CDR3 sequences, just under 50% of which are singletons. The TCR was taken from a woman between 40 and 55 years old in good health. Material for sequencing was blood. The V and J genes are TRBV20-1 and TRBJ2-3; tentative D call: TRBD2 (5 bases). The CDR3 region is CSAPAPEGDTQYF. The CDR3 DNA follows: TGCAGTGCCCCAGCCCCCGAGGGAGATACGCAGTATTTT.